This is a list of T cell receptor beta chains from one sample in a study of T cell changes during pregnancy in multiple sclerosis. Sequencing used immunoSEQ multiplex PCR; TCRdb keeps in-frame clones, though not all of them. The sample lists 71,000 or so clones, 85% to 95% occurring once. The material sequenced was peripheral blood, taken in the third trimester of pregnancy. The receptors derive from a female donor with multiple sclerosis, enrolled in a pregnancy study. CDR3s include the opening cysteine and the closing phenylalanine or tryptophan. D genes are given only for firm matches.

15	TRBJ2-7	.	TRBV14	CASSGSGTLAYEQYF
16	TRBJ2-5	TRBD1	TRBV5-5	CASSFGTEGGWETQYF
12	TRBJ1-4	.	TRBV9	CASSVGGGSLFF
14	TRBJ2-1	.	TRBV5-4	CASSLTGWANEQFF
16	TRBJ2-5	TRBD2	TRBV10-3	CAISTSGSGKMETQYF
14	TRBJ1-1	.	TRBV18	CASSPRGGRTEAFF
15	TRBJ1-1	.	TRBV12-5	CASGFVDRPNTEAFF
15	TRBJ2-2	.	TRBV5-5	CASSSGRDHTGELFF
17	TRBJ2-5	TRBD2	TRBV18	CASSPRYQREKLETQYF
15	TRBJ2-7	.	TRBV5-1	CASSALADSSYEQYF
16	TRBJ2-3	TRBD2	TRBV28	CASTLVAREGTDTQYF
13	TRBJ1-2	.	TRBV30	CAWSMSEVYGYTF
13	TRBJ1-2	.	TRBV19	CASSMDKRSGYTF
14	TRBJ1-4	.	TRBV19	CASRPGATNEKLFF
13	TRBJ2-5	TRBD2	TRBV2	CARGTSGGETQYF
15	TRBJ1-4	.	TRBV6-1	CASSEAVQGHEKLFF
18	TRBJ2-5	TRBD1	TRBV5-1	CASSRAPGTGAPGETQYF